Detailed here is one TCR beta chain. How the authors handled the data: By means of reference gene primer amplification, nucleated cell counts were estimated. Clones were read by immunoSEQ multiplex PCR, and TCRdb kept only the in-frame ones, dropping some. V and J calls and clone size come straight from that table; D and trimming were deduced from the DNA. The data show some 150,000 clones, approximately 88% seen once. This sample was taken from a study of blood T cell repertoires in COVID-19. Study-level information: Italy, Spain and the United States were the sources of the convalescent and acute COVID-19 samples.

This TCR was recovered from a woman aged 60-75 years who had recovered from COVID-19. What was sequenced was peripheral blood.

The CDR3 DNA follows: TGTGCCAGCAGCCAATCCAGGGGCACTGAAGCTTTCTTT. Translating gives CASSQSRGTEAFF. The rearrangement joins TRBV3-1 (or the pseudogene TRBV3-2) to TRBJ1-1, with D perhaps TRBD1 (6 bases). The germline CDR1 and CDR2 sequences are LGHDT and YNNKEL (reference sequence). Trimming removed 2 bases at V and 4 bases at J, with 8 bases between. CDR3 length: 13 amino acids.